This entry describes one T cell receptor beta chain. Its antigen is not identified. The data stem from a study of CD8 T cell repertoires and HIV-1 epitope variants. Study overall: Cultures ran around nine days, with IL-2, IL-7 and IL-15 added on days 3 and 7.

Assay: immunoSEQ multiplex PCR; the TCRdb copy retains only in-frame clones and omits some. The sample yields 5,000 to 6,500 clones, less than 75% seen once. This CDR3 comprises 14 residues. J was trimmed by 8 bases and V by 5 bases; bases with no gene match: 8. Germline V CDR1 and CDR2: MRHNA, SNTAGT. Sequenced material: cultured CD8+ T cells derived from PBMCs. The rearrangement joins TRBV6-4 to TRBJ2-1, with 8 bases lining up with TRBD2. This TCR was sampled from a male donor with HIV. Here the CDR3 reads CASSIAGSGYEQFF. CDR3 DNA: TGTGCCAGCAGTATAGCGGGGAGCGGGTATGAGCAGTTCTTC.